This T cell receptor beta chain was recorded in a study of control samples from healthy donors and cancer patients. J gave up 2 bases and V 4 bases, and 3 bases lay outside the gene matches. Germline loops: CDR1 SGHRS, CDR2 YFSETQ. The CDR3 is 14 amino acids. Here immunoSEQ multiplex PCR was the method, and the copy in TCRdb shows in-frame clones only, minus some. The table lists approximately 120,000 clones, about 90% of them singletons. Notes on this clone: Other DNA sequences of this sample code for an identical CDR3.

This receptor was taken from a man between 60 and 75 years old in good health. The rearrangement joins TRBV5-1 to TRBJ1-2; TRBD1 matches at 9 bases. Specimen: blood. The CDR3 spells CASSLGTGNYGYTF. CDR3 bases: TGCGCCAGCAGCCTCGGGACAGGGAACTATGGCTACACCTTC.